This TCR beta chain was sequenced during a study of blood T cell repertoires in COVID-19 (TCRdb year 2020). The study in broad terms: The collaborator samples originated in the United States, Italy and Spain and spanned the acute and convalescent phases of COVID-19. The prospective study material was composed of cDNA or gDNA derived from T cells, B-cell-depleted T cells, or PBMCs. The repertoires were released in a freely available public database intended as a resource for research on the immune response to SARS-CoV-2. Samples came from the ongoing ImmuneRACE study (first 160 participants) plus 1,254 subjects from 6 global collaborators. Nearly every sample came with metadata listing a de-identified subject ID, COVID-19 status, age in years and sex. Where HLA class I and class II types were available, the types were taken from metadata supplied by the sample provider, not from assay-based typing. The dataset comprised deeply sampled blood TCRbeta repertoires from subjects exposed to, actively infected with, or recovered from COVID-19.

The immunoSEQ Assay, a bias-controlled multiplex PCR, was used to amplify TCRbeta CDR3 regions from genomic DNA. The authors' analysis ran thus. The number of nucleated cells in each sample was estimated by amplification of reference gene primers within the assay. To quantify the absolute abundance of each unique TCRbeta CDR3 rearrangement, sequence reads were collapsed and filtered. Productive Simpson clonality was computed per sample as the square root of Simpson's diversity index over productive rearrangements. Sourced from immuneACCESS, this table was stored by TCRdb with only in-frame sequences that have V and J called. A share of the clones is absent; for the studies checked, an unresolved V gene accounts for under half, and the remainder has no known explanation. V and J calls and clone size are as listed in that table; D and trimming were resolved from the DNA. The sample yields roughly 300,000 clones; approximately 92% were counted once. Roughly 18% of the sample goes to the ten largest clones.

CDR1 and CDR2, per the germline V gene, are SQVTM and ANQGSEA. The CDR3 goes from the cysteine to the phenylalanine over 11 residues. The entry retains the CDR3 DNA only, 33 bases that are in frame from base 1. At the junction V is shortened by 4 bases and J by 8 bases, with 10 bases in between. On this clone itself: It has no known antigen specificity. Base qualities were left out, and no much larger clone turns up one base away.

Participants in the prospective study were aged about 18 to 95 years, lived in 20 to 30 United States geographic areas, and enrolled through a virtual design. Cohort assignment in the prospective study relied on participant-reported clinical history from a screening survey and a study questionnaire. Recovered participants in ImmuneRACE Cohort 3 were defined as having two consecutive negative NP/OP PCR tests, clearance from a healthcare professional, or resolution of symptoms. In the prospective study, mobile phlebotomists collected whole blood, serum and a nasopharyngeal or oropharyngeal swab from each participant. Prospective study participants could optionally give additional blood draws and questionnaires over a roughly 2-month period. Before DNA extraction, prospective study blood samples were shipped either frozen or at room temperature. Findings and caveats that apply to the study as a whole: How much clinical and demographic metadata was included differed by source and by participant, and the metadata was provided uncurated.

The receptor's source is a woman in her 30s who had recovered from COVID-19. The V gene is TRBV29-1 and the J gene is TRBJ2-3; too little of a D gene remains to name it. Sequencing was done on a sample of PBMCs or T cells enriched from blood (not recorded which). The DNA sequence is TGCAGCGTTGTGGTGCAGGTTACGCAGTATTTT. Its protein product is CSVVVQVTQYF.